What follows is one T cell receptor (beta chain) and its context. The table lists this clone with many counts. The antigen it binds to is not known. No clone much larger than this one lies a single base away; base qualities are absent. On the day of marrow donation, related bone marrow donors gave peripheral blood samples. Peripheral blood and bone marrow mononuclear cells were isolated by Ficoll-Hypaque density centrifugation and cryopreserved. Genomic DNA was used for TRB sequencing, which was performed with the immunoSEQ assay at survey resolution or with the hsTCRB kit. The authors processed their data as follows. The immunoSEQ software was used for initial read processing, and the LymphoSeq R package was used for repertoire analyses. For each TRB dataset, clonality was calculated as 1 minus normalized Shannon entropy, and the Gini coefficient was computed as well. To infer phenotypes in unsorted samples, TRB sequences from sorted subsets of the recipient or donor were mapped onto the unsorted samples of the same recipient. The immuneACCESS repertoire file appears here via TCRdb, limited to in-frame rearrangements. These files lack a portion of the clones; in checked studies, under half of the deficit traces to unresolved V genes, and the cause of the others is not known. That table supplies the V and J calls and clone size; D and trimming were determined from the DNA. Here the sample lists around 35,000 clones, none seen once only. The ten largest account for 5.5% to 7% of the sample.

For CDR1 and CDR2, the germline V gene lists SGHTA and FQGTGA. The cysteine opens and the phenylalanine closes a CDR3 of 14 amino acids. Only the CDR3 portion is preserved as DNA: 42 bases, with reading frame beginning at the first base. Trimmed from V: 4 bases; trimmed from J: 7 bases; junction bases lacking a gene match: 6. This specimen comes from a study of T cells after posttransplantation cyclophosphamide (dated by TCRdb to between 2015 and 2016). Context from the whole study: Using TRB sequencing, the study followed how the T cell repertoire rebuilt after myeloablative bone marrow transplantation with posttransplantation cyclophosphamide given as GVHD prophylaxis. Antigen receptor sequencing covered samples from a few dozen PTCy-treated patients and around 15 of their related bone marrow donors. TRB sequencing was performed on blood from all 34 PTCy patients with 1-year posttransplant specimens. In 3 patients, TRB sequencing was also performed on up to roughly 3 more blood samples taken 2 to 5.2 years after transplant, and in several patients, pretransplant blood was also TRB-sequenced. Because TRA and TRB clonality correlated tightly in several samples, later TCR analyses were limited to TRB. Public TRB sequences were queried against a database of over 3,500 sequences associated with responses to pathogens, tumor antigens, self-antigens and alloantigens. General conclusions and limits of the study: The TRB repertoires of T cells infiltrating skin or GI tract showed only limited overlap with the TRB repertoires of T cells in blood. Across the roughly 40 patients, TRB clonality was highly associated with recipient CMV seropositivity and CMV reactivation, and diversity with PTCy was similar to that in the CNI/methotrexate controls. Donor-recipient similarity was low at 1-2 months but increased during the first year, and donor CD8+ memory clones often dominated later blood repertoires.

Sequenced input: PBMCs. The chain is assembled from TRBV7-3 and TRBJ2-1, with 8 bases aligning to TRBD2. The sequence derives from a young man in good health and a related stem cell transplant donor. The CDR3 protein sequence reads: CASSSSGTRNEQFF. The bases read TGTGCCAGCAGCTCTTCCGGGACTAGAAATGAGCAGTTCTTC.